At least ten counts were recorded for the clone carrying this T cell receptor beta chain. Its antigen is unidentified. At one boundary the junction diverges from the germline segment, which might be a read error. The data originate from a study of T cell repertoires in cytomegalovirus infection. Study-level background: Public TCR beta signatures indicated both CMV infection and matching HLA type. Findings and limits, study-wide: Based on cumulative public TCR beta family frequency, carriers of CMV plus the relevant HLA were identified. The ex vivo response showed dominance by HLA-C-restricted CMV-specific TCR beta clonotypes.

TCRdb ran MiXCR on the reads and lists one entry per CDR3 protein. Of 450,000 to 600,000 distinct CDR3 sequences detected, about 11% appear once; the ten largest clones hold about 10%. Per germline, CDR1 SGDLS and CDR2 YYNGEE. The CDR3 extends over 13 amino acids. The rearrangement joins TRBV9 to TRBJ1-1; D gene uncertain. The clonotype was recovered from a human donor in good health (CMV status not recorded). Some clones in this sample may be carry-over from other donors' samples. The sequencing sample was made of PBMCs. CDR3 nucleotide sequence: TGCGCCAGCAGCGTGGGAGGGCGTACTGAAGCTTTCTTT. Translated: CASSVGGRTEAFF. The full variable domain, with the rest looked up from reference TRBV9 and TRBJ1-1, is DSGVTQTPKHLITATGQRVTLRCSPRSGDLSVYWYQQSLDQGLQFLIQYYNGEERAKGNILERFSAQQFPDLHSELNLSSLELGDSALYFCASSVGGRTEAFFGQGTRLTVV.